This T cell receptor beta chain was captured in a study of neoadjuvant nivolumab and ipilimumab in lung cancer. Study-wide points: TCR richness and clonality were higher in tumors than adjacent uninvolved lung. Only two of four nivolumab-treated tumors gained richness and clonality by surgery.

Trimming took 0 bases from V and 14 from J, leaving 19 bases between them. There are 13 residues in the CDR3. Germline-derived CDR1 and CDR2 are GTSNPN and SVGIG (reference sequence). Here immunoSEQ multiplex PCR was the method, and the copy in TCRdb shows in-frame clones only, minus some. Among about 3,900 clones, over 70% were seen once, and the ten largest hold over 1.3%. Of note for this clone: The target antigen is unknown.

The chain employs TRBV30 and TRBJ2-5; the D call may be TRBD1 or TRBD2 (6 bases each). This material consisted of peripheral blood, taken after neoadjuvant nivolumab, alone or with ipilimumab, at or shortly before surgery. This clonotype originated in an adult with non-small cell lung cancer. This chain's CDR3 is CAWSVMGGQGPYF. The CDR3 DNA reads as TGTGCCTGGAGTGTAATGGGGGGTCAGGGGCCTTACTTC. Full variable domain (rest looked up from reference TRBV30 and TRBJ2-5): SQTIHQWPATLVQPVGSPLSLECTVEGTSNPNLYWYRQAAGRGLQLLFYSVGIGQISSEVPQNLSASRPQDRQFILSSKKLLLSDSGFYLCAWSVMGGQGPYFGPGTRLLVL.